Listed below are T cell receptor beta chains from one sample, sequenced in a study of Graves' ophthalmopathy and Graves' hyperthyroidism. TCRdb reprocessed the multiplex PCR reads with MiXCR, giving one entry per CDR3 protein. The sample holds roughly 610,000 distinct CDR3 sequences; roughly 20% are singletons and the top ten take approximately 7.7%. Specimen: peripheral blood. The receptor set was obtained from a woman aged 18-29 years with stable Graves' hyperthyroidism. Some clones in this sample may be carry-over from other donors' samples. CDR3s include the opening cysteine and the closing phenylalanine or tryptophan. A D gene is named only where the DNA matches it firmly. Size tells how often a clone was seen (once, few, many) or the class of an expanded clone, and some rows leave it out.

V gene,clone size,D gene,J gene,CDR3 protein,CDR3 DNA
TRBV7-2,many,-,TRBJ1-6,CASSPQLVNSPLHF,TGTGCCAGCAGCCCCCAGTTGGTTAATTCACCCCTCCACTTT
TRBV5-1,few,-,TRBJ2-5,CASSNPGQETQYF,TGCGCCAGCAGCAACCCGGGACAAGAGACCCAGTACTTC
TRBV20-1,many,TRBD1,TRBJ1-3,CSAGRTGDGNTIYF,TGCAGTGCTGGTAGGACAGGGGACGGAAACACCATATATTTT
TRBV20-1,many,TRBD1,TRBJ1-5,CSAWTGYSNQPQHF,TGCAGTGCTTGGACAGGGTATAGCAATCAGCCCCAGCATTTT
TRBV5-1,many,TRBD1,TRBJ2-7,CASSSGTGPYEQYF,TGCGCCAGCAGCTCCGGGACAGGGCCCTACGAGCAGTACTTC
TRBV27,-,TRBD1,TRBJ1-1,CASSYHDRGLSTEAFF,TGTGCCAGCAGTTATCACGACAGGGGATTGAGCACTGAAGCTTTCTTT
TRBV27,many,-,TRBJ1-2,CASSLSGGFGYTF,TGTGCCAGCAGTTTATCGGGGGGTTTTGGCTACACCTTC
TRBV27,-,-,TRBJ1-5,CASSRLGTTFLGPEHF,TGTGCCAGCAGTAGACTGGGGACAACCTTCCTTGGGCCCGAGCATTTT
TRBV12-3/TRBV12-4,many,-,TRBJ1-2,CASSPGSQRGYTF,TGTGCCAGCAGCCCGGGATCCCAACGGGGCTACACCTTC
TRBV4-2,few,-,TRBJ2-7,CASSQDLGDGYEQYF,TGTGCCAGCAGCCAAGATTTGGGGGATGGCTACGAGCAGTACTTC
TRBV20-1,many,TRBD1,TRBJ1-3,CSVRTGTGNTIYF,TGCAGTGTGCGGACAGGTACTGGAAACACCATATATTTT
TRBV12-3/TRBV12-4,-,-,TRBJ1-5,CASMRTGSNQPQHF,TGTGCCAGCATGCGGACGGGTAGCAATCAGCCCCAGCATTTT
TRBV27,many,TRBD1,TRBJ1-5,CASRRGQGARGNQPQHF,TGTGCCAGCAGACGGGGACAGGGGGCGCGAGGCAATCAGCCCCAGCATTTT
TRBV13,-,TRBD1,TRBJ1-1,CASSSRQGAGGGTEAFF,TGTGCCAGCAGCTCCCGACAGGGGGCGGGGGGGGGCACTGAAGCTTTCTTT
TRBV6-5,few,-,TRBJ1-1,CASSYREMNTEAFF,TGTGCCAGCAGTTATAGAGAAATGAACACTGAAGCTTTCTTT
TRBV6-5,many,-,TRBJ1-1,CASSYSRREDLNTEAFF,TGTGCCAGCAGTTACTCGAGAAGGGAGGACCTGAACACTGAAGCTTTCTTT
TRBV14,many,-,TRBJ1-1,CASSQFRGPGTEAFF,TGTGCCAGCAGCCAATTCAGGGGACCGGGGACTGAAGCTTTCTTT
TRBV29-1,many,-,TRBJ1-1,CSVFGGRTEAFF,TGCAGCGTGTTCGGGGGGCGGACTGAAGCTTTCTTT
TRBV7-8,many,-,TRBJ2-7,CASSPQVALAYEQYF,TGTGCCAGCAGCCCCCAAGTAGCTCTTGCCTACGAGCAGTACTTC
TRBV4-2,-,TRBD1,TRBJ2-6,CASSQNRGYGSGANVLTF,TGTGCCAGCAGCCAGAACAGGGGGTACGGCTCTGGGGCCAACGTCCTGACTTTC
TRBV19,many,TRBD1,TRBJ1-5,CASSILGTGWPQHF,TGTGCCAGTAGTATCCTGGGGACAGGTTGGCCCCAGCATTTT
TRBV19,many,TRBD1,TRBJ1-2,CASTLYTGGDYGYTF,TGTGCCAGTACCCTATACACAGGGGGCGACTATGGCTACACCTTC
TRBV11-2,-,TRBD2,TRBJ2-7,CASSSTSGRVGSYEQYF,TGTGCCAGCAGCTCGACTAGCGGGAGGGTAGGCTCCTACGAGCAGTACTTC
TRBV7-8,many,-,TRBJ1-2,CASSLASGNYGYTF,TGTGCCAGCAGCTTAGCGTCGGGGAACTATGGCTACACCTTC
TRBV30,many,TRBD1,TRBJ1-2,CAWSAQGFGYTF,TGTGCCTGGAGTGCACAGGGGTTTGGCTACACCTTC
TRBV10-3,few,-,TRBJ2-2,CAIRNLDAGELFF,TGTGCCATCAGAAACCTGGATGCCGGGGAGCTGTTTTTT
TRBV12-3/TRBV12-4,-,-,TRBJ2-7,CASSSGESYEQYF,TGTGCCAGCAGCTCGGGGGAATCCTACGAGCAGTACTTC
TRBV6-5,many,-,TRBJ2-7,CASSFSQVPSYEQYF,TGTGCCAGCAGTTTTAGCCAGGTCCCCTCCTACGAGCAGTACTTC
TRBV15,-,-,TRBJ1-5,CATSREAGNQPQHF,TGTGCCACCAGCAGAGAGGCGGGGAATCAGCCCCAGCATTTT
TRBV28,-,-,TRBJ2-5,CASTGGAEETQYF,TGTGCCAGCACCGGAGGGGCAGAAGAGACCCAGTACTTC
TRBV11-2,many,TRBD2,TRBJ2-7,CASTLGGGGRSYEQYF,TGTGCCAGCACCCTAGGTGGGGGGGGGAGAAGCTACGAGCAGTACTTC
TRBV5-1,-,-,TRBJ2-2,CASSFVGTGDGELFF,TGCGCCAGCAGCTTTGTCGGGACTGGGGACGGGGAGCTGTTTTTT
TRBV29-1,many,TRBD2,TRBJ2-5,CSVSRAGMEGETQYF,TGCAGCGTTTCCCGAGCGGGAATGGAGGGAGAGACCCAGTACTTC